These 21 T cell receptor beta chains originate from one sample sequenced in a study of shared clonotypes between healthy human individuals (dated by TCRdb to between 2020 and 2021). The library relied on the immunoSEQ multiplex PCR assay. Entries here come from immuneACCESS through TCRdb and include only in-frame sequences with V and J called. Some clones fail to appear in such tables; in the studies checked, an unresolved V gene covers under half of the shortfall, and the cause of the remainder is unknown. The sample table records about 1.1 million clones; approximately 75% of these occur just once. Of the sample, 0.89% is held by the ten largest clones. The sample comprised memory CD4+ T cells from PBMCs. In light of the paper, this sample's cell subset or site label describes: CD45RA-negative fraction. The receptors come from a man aged 18 to 30 in good health. Some clones in this sample may be carry-over from other donors' samples.

The V and J genes are TRBV14 and TRBJ1-1, with no clear D. Germline V CDR1 and CDR2: SGHDN, FVKESK. Trimming cost V 4 bases and J 1 base, with 7 bases left between them. The CDR3 runs 13 residues. The CDR3 DNA is TGTGCCAGCAGCCTTTTGTCGAACACTGAAGCTTTCTTT. Its protein product is CASSLLSNTEAFF.

Ten or more counts support this clone. Distinct nucleotide sequences in the sample also encode this CDR3. The rearrangement uses TRBV6-6 and TRBJ1-5; no clear D. The CDR3 consists of 15 residues. Trimming removed 6 bases at V and 5 bases at J, with 17 bases between. The germline gives CDR1 MNHNY, CDR2 SVGAGI (reference sequence). The CDR3 sequence: CASRPDGSSDQPQHF. The CDR3 DNA reads TGTGCCAGCAGGCCCGACGGATCCTCTGATCAGCCCCAGCATTTT.

The chain recombines TRBV11-2 with TRBJ2-7; 9 nucleotides line up with TRBD1. Germline V lookup: CDR1 SGHAT, CDR2 FQNNGV. The CDR3 contains 15 residues. With 6 bases clipped from V and 2 bases from J, the junction kept 8 bases outside the gene matches. DNA of the CDR3: TGTGCCAGCAGGCCAACCGGGACAGGGACCTACGAGCAGTACTTC. This gives the protein CASRPTGTGTYEQYF.

The chain couples TRBV28 to TRBJ2-7; D tentatively reads TRBD1 or TRBD2 (6 bases each). The CDR3 extends over 18 amino acids. V lost 6 bases and J lost 0, with 24 bases in between. CDR1 and CDR2 (germline): MDHEN, SYDVKM. The CDR3 nucleotides read TGTGCCAGCAGCTCCCCCCCCGGGGGCGGGGCCAGCTCCTACGAGCAGTACTTC. This gives the protein CASSSPPGGGASSYEQYF. The full variable domain, completed using reference TRBV28 and TRBJ2-7, is DVKVTQSSRYLVKRTGEKVFLECVQDMDHENMFWYRQDPGLGLRLIYFSYDVKMKEKGDIPEGYSVSREKKERFSLILESASTNQTSMYLCASSSPPGGGASSYEQYFGPGTRLTVT.

V and J are TRBV5-1 and TRBJ2-3; D call uncertain. Trimming pared 0 bases from V and 7 bases from J, leaving 6 bases between. This CDR3 comprises 12 residues. Germline loops: CDR1 SGHRS, CDR2 YFSETQ. The CDR3 protein is CASSLDTYTQYF. The CDR3 coding sequence is TGCGCCAGCAGCTTGGACACTTATACGCAGTATTTT.

The chain combines TRBV2 with TRBJ2-2, with TRBD1 identical over 8 bases. The CDR3 extends over 15 amino acids. After removal of 8 bases from V and 6 bases from J, the junction contained 11 bases not matched to a gene. Germline assignment: CDR1 SNHLY and CDR2 FYNNEI. The chain's CDR3 is CASRPFGQGAGELFF. DNA of the CDR3: TGTGCCAGCCGACCTTTCGGACAGGGCGCCGGGGAGCTGTTTTTT.

Worth noting for this clone: The identical CDR3 is also encoded by other nucleotide sequences in the sample. CDR3 in amino acids: CASSPPGLAGGDTQYF. CDR3 sequence (DNA): TGTGCCAGCTCACCACCGGGACTAGCGGGAGGGGATACGCAGTATTTT. The chain recombines TRBV18 with TRBJ2-3; 16 bases are shared with TRBD2. CDR1 and CDR2 (germline): KGHSH, LQKENI. The CDR3 totals 16 residues. V was clipped by 0 bases and J by 6 bases; unmatched bases: 0.

Only one count was recorded for this clone. The chain employs TRBV5-1 and TRBJ1-1; possibly TRBD1 for D (5 bases). V was shortened by 1 base and J by 3 bases, with 10 bases between the two germline ends. CDR1 is SGHRS and CDR2 is YFSETQ in the germline V gene. The CDR3 is 14 residues long. CDR3 amino acids: CASSLRAGDTEAFF. The DNA for the CDR3 is TGCGCCAGCAGCTTGCGGGCGGGGGACACTGAAGCTTTCTTT.

The chain joins TRBV7-3 to TRBJ2-3, with TRBD1 matching over 10 bases. The V gene's germline CDR1 is SGHTA and CDR2 FQGTGA. After removal of 5 bases from V and 3 bases from J, the junction contained 5 bases not matched to a gene. This CDR3 spans 15 amino acids. The CDR3 DNA follows: TGTGCCAGCAGCAGGCTGGGACAGGGGACAGATACGCAGTATTTT. Amino acids: CASSRLGQGTDTQYF.

In its sample, this clone was seen once. V gene TRBV5-4 combines with J gene TRBJ1-2, with a possible D match to TRBD1 (6 bases). V gave up 4 bases and J gave up 3 bases, with 22 bases separating them. This CDR3 region has 17 residues. The germline V gene encodes CDR1 SGHNT and CDR2 YYREEE (reference sequence). This CDR3 is CASSVGIVRGADYGYTF. CDR3 in DNA: TGTGCCAGCAGCGTGGGGATCGTCAGGGGAGCGGACTATGGCTACACCTTC.

This chain uses TRBV7-7 with TRBJ2-2; D may be TRBD2 (6 bases). The CDR3 is 16 residues long. From germline, CDR1 is SSHAT and CDR2 FNYEAQ (reference sequence). V was shortened by 5 bases and J by 1 base, with 14 bases between the two germline ends. DNA for the CDR3: TGTGCCAGCAGCCCCCGGGGTAGCGGGAACACCGGGGAGCTGTTTTTT. Its translation: CASSPRGSGNTGELFF.

About this clone: It is likely a read error: a sequence one base away is far more abundant. The rearrangement uses TRBV11-1 and TRBJ2-7; 14 bases are a match to TRBD2. The CDR3 has 15 amino acids. V shed 5 bases and J 13 bases; nucleotides not matched to a gene: 13. Germline V CDR1 and CDR2: SGHAT, FQDESV (reference sequence). CDR3 bases: TGTGCCAGCAGCCCAACCGGGACTAGCGGGAGCGGGAGATACTTC. This encodes CASSPTGTSGSGRYF. The full variable domain, in which reference TRBV11-1 and TRBJ2-7 provide the parts outside the CDR3, is EAEVAQSPRYKITEKSQAVAFWCDPISGHATLYWYRQILGQGPELLVQFQDESVVDDSQLPKDRFSAERLKGVDSTLKIQPAELGDSAMYLCASSPTGTSGSGRYFGPGTRLTVT.

The chain is built from TRBV7-8 and TRBJ1-2; no clear D gene. Deletions cut 0 bases from V and 2 bases from J, with 4 bases between. This CDR3 contains 13 residues. The V gene's germline CDR1 is SGHVS and CDR2 FQNEAQ. The CDR3 spells CASSLALNYGYTF. CDR3 bases: TGTGCCAGCAGCTTAGCACTCAACTATGGCTACACCTTC.

The V and J genes are TRBV29-1 and TRBJ2-1; TRBD2 aligns across 8 bases. This CDR3 is built from 14 residues. CDR1 is SQVTM, CDR2 ANQGSEA, per germline. The ends lost 1 base at V and 9 bases at J; junction bases unmatched: 8. The CDR3 spells CSVEALRGAGEQFF. In DNA form, the CDR3 reads TGCAGCGTTGAAGCATTGCGGGGGGCTGGTGAGCAGTTCTTC.

DNA of the CDR3: TGTGCCAGCAGGCCGGGGGTAGGGGCCTACGAGCAGTACTTC. Residues: CASRPGVGAYEQYF. This chain joins TRBV6-5 and TRBJ2-7; D possibly corresponds to TRBD2 (6 bases). The germline V and J ends were trimmed by 6 bases and 2 bases, with 14 bases remaining between them. CDR3 length equals 14 residues. Germline V gene lookup returns CDR1 MNHEY and CDR2 SVGAGI.

The V call is TRBV5-1, the J call TRBJ1-4; a possible D gene is TRBD1 (5 bases). Looked up from germline, CDR1 is SGHRS and CDR2 is YFSETQ. The CDR3 loop spans 15 amino acids. The V end was cut by 4 bases, the J end by 0 bases, with 10 bases between. The CDR3 sequence: CASSRDVATNEKLFF. The DNA of the CDR3 is TGCGCCAGCAGCCGGGACGTTGCAACTAATGAAAAACTGTTTTTT.

V usage is TRBV18 and J usage is TRBJ1-2, with D hard to call. The V gene lost 6 bases and the J gene lost 2 bases, with 10 bases spanning the gap. Germline V gene sequence: CDR1 KGHSH, CDR2 LQKENI. The CDR3 length is 13 residues. The CDR3 coding sequence is TGTGCCAGCTCCCAAGAGGAAAACTATGGCTACACCTTC. It codes for CASSQEENYGYTF.

V usage is TRBV19 and J usage is TRBJ1-4, with D possibly matching TRBD1 (6 bases). The CDR3 covers 16 residues. Germline CDR1 reads LNHDA; CDR2 reads SQIVND (reference sequence). Between the trimmed V and J ends, which lost 7 bases and 5 bases, there was a span of 20 bases. The CDR3 region has the DNA TGTGCCAGTATTTCTCGGGCAGGACAGAAAAATGAAAAACTGTTTTTT. It yields the protein CASISRAGQKNEKLFF.

J is TRBJ1-5 and V is TRBV18, with 10 bases identical to TRBD1. The CDR3 length is 15 residues. Looked up from germline, CDR1 is KGHSH and CDR2 is LQKENI. The trim removed 6 bases at V and 8 bases at J, leaving 10 bases unmatched. The CDR3 protein is CASSRDRGTMEPQHF. The DNA of the CDR3 is TGTGCCAGCTCCCGGGACAGGGGTACGATGGAGCCCCAGCATTTT.

As for this clone: With only one base between it and a far larger clone, this is likely a read error. The rearrangement links TRBV30 to TRBJ2-3; D uncertain. This CDR3 contains 12 residues. Trimming cost V 5 bases and J 2 bases, with 8 bases left between them. In germline, CDR1 is GTSNPN, CDR2 SVGIG (reference sequence). The DNA of the CDR3 is TGTGCCTGGGGTACGGCCACAGATACGCAGTATTTT. This encodes CAWGTATDTQYF.

The CDR3 bases are TGTGCCAGCCGTGCAGACCCTACTGGAAACACCATATATTTT. It translates to CASRADPTGNTIYF. The rearrangement joins TRBV6-1 to TRBJ1-3; no firm D call. The CDR3 has 14 amino acids. Per germline, CDR1 MNHNS and CDR2 SASEGT. V was clipped by 8 bases and J by 2 bases, with 13 bases between them.